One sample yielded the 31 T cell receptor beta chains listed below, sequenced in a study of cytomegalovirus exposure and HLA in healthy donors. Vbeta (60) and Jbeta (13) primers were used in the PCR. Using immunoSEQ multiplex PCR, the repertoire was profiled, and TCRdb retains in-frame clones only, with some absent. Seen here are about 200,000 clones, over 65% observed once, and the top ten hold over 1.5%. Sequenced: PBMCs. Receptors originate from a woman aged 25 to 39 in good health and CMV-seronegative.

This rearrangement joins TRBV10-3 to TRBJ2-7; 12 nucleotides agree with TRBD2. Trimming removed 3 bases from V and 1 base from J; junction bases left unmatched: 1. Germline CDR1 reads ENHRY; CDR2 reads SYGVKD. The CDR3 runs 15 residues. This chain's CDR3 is CAISEGLAGSYEQYF. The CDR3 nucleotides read TGTGCCATCAGTGAAGGACTAGCGGGATCCTACGAGCAGTACTTC.

The CDR3 here is CASSLWISLVGNEQFF. CDR3 in DNA: TGTGCCAGCAGCCTCTGGATTAGCCTAGTAGGCAATGAGCAGTTCTTC. The genes are TRBV7-9 and TRBJ2-1; D not resolved. Trimming stripped 5 bases from V and 6 bases from J, with 20 bases between. Germline V gene sequence: CDR1 SEHNR, CDR2 FQNEAQ (reference sequence). The CDR3 covers 16 residues.

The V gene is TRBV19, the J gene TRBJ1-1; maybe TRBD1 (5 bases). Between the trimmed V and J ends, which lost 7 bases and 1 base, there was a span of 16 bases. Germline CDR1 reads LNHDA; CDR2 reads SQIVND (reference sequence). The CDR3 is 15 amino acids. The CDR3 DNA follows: TGTGCCAGTACCCCCCTCTTCGGGGGGAACACTGAAGCTTTCTTT. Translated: CASTPLFGGNTEAFF.

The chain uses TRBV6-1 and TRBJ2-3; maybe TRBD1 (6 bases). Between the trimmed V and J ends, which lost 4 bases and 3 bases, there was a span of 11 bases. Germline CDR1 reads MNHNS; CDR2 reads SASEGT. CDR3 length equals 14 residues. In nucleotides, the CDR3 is TGTGCCAGCAGTGGCCCACAGGGAACAGATACGCAGTATTTT. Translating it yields CASSGPQGTDTQYF.

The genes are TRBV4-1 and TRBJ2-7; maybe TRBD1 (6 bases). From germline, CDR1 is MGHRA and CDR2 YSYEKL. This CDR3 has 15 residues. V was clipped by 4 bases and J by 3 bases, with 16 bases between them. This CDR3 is CASSRHEGDLYEQYF. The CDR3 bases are TGCGCCAGCAGCCGGCATGAGGGGGACCTCTACGAGCAGTACTTC.

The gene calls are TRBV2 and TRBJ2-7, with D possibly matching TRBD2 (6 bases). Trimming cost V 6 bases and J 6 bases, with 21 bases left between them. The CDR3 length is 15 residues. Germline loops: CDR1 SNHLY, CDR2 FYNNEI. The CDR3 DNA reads TGTGCCAGCAGAGACTTGGGAGGTTGGGTGGGCGAGCAGTACTTC. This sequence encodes CASRDLGGWVGEQYF.

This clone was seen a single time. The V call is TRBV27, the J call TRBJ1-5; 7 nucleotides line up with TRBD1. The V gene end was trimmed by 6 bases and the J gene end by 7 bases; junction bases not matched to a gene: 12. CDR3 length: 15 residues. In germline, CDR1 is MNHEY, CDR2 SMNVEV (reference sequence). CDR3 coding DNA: TGTGCCAGCAGCCCTCTTGACAGGGCTGGGCAGCCCCAGCATTTT. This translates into CASSPLDRAGQPQHF.

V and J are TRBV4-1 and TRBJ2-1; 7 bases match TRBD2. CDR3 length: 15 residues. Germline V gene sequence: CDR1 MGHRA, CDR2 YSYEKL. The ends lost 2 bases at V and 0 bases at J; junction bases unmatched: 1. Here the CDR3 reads CASSQTSASYNEQFF. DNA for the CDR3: TGCGCCAGCAGCCAAACTAGCGCCTCCTACAATGAGCAGTTCTTC.

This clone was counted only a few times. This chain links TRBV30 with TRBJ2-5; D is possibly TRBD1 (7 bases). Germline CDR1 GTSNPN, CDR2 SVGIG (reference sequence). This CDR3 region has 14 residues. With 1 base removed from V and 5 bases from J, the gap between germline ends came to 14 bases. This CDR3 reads CAWSEQGTLETQYF. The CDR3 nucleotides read TGTGCCTGGAGTGAACAGGGGACTTTGGAGACCCAGTACTTC. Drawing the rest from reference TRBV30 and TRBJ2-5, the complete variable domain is SQTIHQWPATLVQPVGSPLSLECTVEGTSNPNLYWYRQAAGRGLQLLFYSVGIGQISSEVPQNLSASRPQDRQFILSSKKLLLSDSGFYLCAWSEQGTLETQYFGPGTRLLVL.

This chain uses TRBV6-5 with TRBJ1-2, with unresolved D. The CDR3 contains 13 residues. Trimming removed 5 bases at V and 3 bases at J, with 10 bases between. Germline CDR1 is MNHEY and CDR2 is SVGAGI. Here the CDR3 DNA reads TGTGCCAGCAGTCCCCGTGAGCACTATGGCTACACCTTC. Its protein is CASSPREHYGYTF.

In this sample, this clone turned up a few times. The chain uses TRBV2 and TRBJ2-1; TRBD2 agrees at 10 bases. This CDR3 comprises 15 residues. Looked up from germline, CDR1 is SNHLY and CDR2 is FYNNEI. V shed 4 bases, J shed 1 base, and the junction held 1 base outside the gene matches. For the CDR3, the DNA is TGTGCCAGCAGTGGGACTAGCGGATCCTACAATGAGCAGTTCTTC. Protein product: CASSGTSGSYNEQFF.

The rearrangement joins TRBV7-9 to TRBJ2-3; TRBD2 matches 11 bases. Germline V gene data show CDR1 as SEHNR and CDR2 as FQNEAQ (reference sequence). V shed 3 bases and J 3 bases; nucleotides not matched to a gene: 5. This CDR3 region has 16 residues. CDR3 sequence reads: CASSLGLAVWTDTQYF. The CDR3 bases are TGTGCCAGCAGCTTGGGACTAGCGGTGTGGACAGATACGCAGTATTTT.

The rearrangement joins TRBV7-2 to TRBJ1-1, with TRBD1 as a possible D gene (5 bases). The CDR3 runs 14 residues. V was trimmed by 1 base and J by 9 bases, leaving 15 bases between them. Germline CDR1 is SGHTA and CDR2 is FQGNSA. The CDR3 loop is CASSLEIGRVKAFF. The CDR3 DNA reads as TGTGCCAGCAGCTTAGAGATCGGCAGGGTAAAAGCTTTCTTT.

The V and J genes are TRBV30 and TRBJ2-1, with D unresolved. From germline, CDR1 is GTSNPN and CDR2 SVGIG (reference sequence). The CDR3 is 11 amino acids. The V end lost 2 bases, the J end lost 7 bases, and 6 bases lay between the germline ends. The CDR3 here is CAWSSQNEQFF. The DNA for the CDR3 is TGTGCCTGGAGTTCACAGAATGAGCAGTTCTTC.

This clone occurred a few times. CDR3 protein: CASSKRGGPNYGYTF. The CDR3 DNA sequence: TGTGCCAGTAGTAAGAGGGGAGGGCCTAACTATGGCTACACCTTC. This chain links TRBV19 with TRBJ1-2; weak D call: TRBD1 (5 bases). This CDR3 is built from 15 residues. Looked up from germline, CDR1 is LNHDA and CDR2 is SQIVND (reference sequence). V lost 4 bases to trimming and J lost 0 bases, with 12 bases between them.

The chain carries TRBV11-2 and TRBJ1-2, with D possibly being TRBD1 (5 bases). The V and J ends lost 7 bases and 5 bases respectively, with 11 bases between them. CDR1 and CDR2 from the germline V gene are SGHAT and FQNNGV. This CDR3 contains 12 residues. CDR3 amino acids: CASTGHIYGYTF. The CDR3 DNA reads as TGTGCCAGCACCGGACATATTTATGGCTACACCTTC.

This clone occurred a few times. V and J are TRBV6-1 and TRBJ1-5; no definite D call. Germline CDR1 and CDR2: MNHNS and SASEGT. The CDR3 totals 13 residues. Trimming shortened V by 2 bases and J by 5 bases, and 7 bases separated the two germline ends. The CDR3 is CASSESFHQPQHF. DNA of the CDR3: TGTGCCAGCAGTGAATCATTCCATCAGCCCCAGCATTTT.

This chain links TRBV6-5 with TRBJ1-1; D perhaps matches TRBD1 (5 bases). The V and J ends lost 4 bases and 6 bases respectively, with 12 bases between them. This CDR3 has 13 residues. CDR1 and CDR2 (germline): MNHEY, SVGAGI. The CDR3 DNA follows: TGTGCCAGCAGTTTACAGGTCCGCGCTGAAGCTTTCTTT. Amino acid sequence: CASSLQVRAEAFF.

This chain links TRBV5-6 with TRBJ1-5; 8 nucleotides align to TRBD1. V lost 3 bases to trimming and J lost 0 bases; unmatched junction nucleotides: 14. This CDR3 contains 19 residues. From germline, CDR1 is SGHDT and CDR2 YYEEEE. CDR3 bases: TGTGCCAGCAGCTCATTCACCCCCCGACAGGGGTATAGCAATCAGCCCCAGCATTTT. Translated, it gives CASSSFTPRQGYSNQPQHF.

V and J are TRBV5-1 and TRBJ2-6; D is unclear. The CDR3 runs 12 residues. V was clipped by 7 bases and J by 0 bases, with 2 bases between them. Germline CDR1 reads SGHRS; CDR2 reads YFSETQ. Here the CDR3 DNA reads TGCGCCAGCCTCTCTGGGGCCAACGTCCTGACTTTC. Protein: CASLSGANVLTF.

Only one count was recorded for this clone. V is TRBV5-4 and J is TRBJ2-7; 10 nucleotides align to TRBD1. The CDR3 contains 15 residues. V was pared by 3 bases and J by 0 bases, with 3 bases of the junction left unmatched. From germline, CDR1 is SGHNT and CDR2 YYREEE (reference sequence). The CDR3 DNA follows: TGTGCCAGCAGCTCCGGACAGGGGGTCTCCTACGAGCAGTACTTC. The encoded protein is CASSSGQGVSYEQYF.

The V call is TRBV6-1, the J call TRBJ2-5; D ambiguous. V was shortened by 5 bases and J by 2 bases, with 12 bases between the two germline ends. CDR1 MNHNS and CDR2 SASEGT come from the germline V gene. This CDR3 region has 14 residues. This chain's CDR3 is CASSRFGLQETQYF. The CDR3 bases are TGTGCCAGCAGTCGGTTCGGTCTACAAGAGACCCAGTACTTC.

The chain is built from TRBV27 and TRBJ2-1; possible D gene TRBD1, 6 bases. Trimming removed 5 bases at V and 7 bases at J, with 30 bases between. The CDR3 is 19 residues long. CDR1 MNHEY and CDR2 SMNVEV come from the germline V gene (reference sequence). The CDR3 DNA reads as TGTGCCAGCAGTCCATCCCTGGGACAAGGAAGGAAGAGTTCGAATGAGCAGTTCTTC. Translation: CASSPSLGQGRKSSNEQFF.

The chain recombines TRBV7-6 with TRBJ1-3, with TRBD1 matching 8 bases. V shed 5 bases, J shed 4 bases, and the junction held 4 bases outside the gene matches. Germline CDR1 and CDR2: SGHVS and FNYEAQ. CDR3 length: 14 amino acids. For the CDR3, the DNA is TGTGCCAGCAGCCCCGGACAGGGAGGAAACACCATATATTTT. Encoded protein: CASSPGQGGNTIYF.

CDR3 sequence reads: CASSFGRPSNQPQHF. DNA of the CDR3: TGTGCCAGCAGTTTTGGCAGGCCAAGCAATCAGCCCCAGCATTTT. The chain links TRBV27 to TRBJ1-5, with no clear D. Looked up from germline, CDR1 is MNHEY and CDR2 is SMNVEV (reference sequence). The ends were cut back, 3 bases at V and 1 base at J, with 10 bases in the middle. The CDR3 covers 15 residues.

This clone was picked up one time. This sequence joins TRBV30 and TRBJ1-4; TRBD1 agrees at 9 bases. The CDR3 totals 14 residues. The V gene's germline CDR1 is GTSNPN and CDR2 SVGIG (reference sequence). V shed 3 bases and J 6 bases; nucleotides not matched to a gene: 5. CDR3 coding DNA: TGTGCCTGGAGGAAGGGACAGGGATATGAAAAACTGTTTTTT. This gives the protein CAWRKGQGYEKLFF.

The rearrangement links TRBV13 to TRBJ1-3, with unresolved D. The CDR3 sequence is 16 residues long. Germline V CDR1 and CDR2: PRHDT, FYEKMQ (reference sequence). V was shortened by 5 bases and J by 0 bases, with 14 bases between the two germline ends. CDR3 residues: CASSTPRLSSGNTIYF. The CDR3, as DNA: TGTGCCAGCAGCACACCAAGACTGAGCTCTGGAAACACCATATATTTT.

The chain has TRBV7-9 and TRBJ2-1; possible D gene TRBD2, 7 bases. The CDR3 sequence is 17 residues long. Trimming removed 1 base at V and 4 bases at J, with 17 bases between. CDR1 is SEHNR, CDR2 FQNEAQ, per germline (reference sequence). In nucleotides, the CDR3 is TGTGCCAGCAGCTTAGAGGCGGGGGCGAAATTATACAATGAGCAGTTCTTC. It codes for CASSLEAGAKLYNEQFF.

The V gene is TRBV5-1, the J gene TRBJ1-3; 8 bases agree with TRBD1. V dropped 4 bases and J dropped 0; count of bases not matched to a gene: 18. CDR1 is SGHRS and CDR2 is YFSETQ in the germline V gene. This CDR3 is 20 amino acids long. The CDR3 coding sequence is TGCGCCAGCAGCGCAGGACAGGGCCCCACCAATTCATTCTCTGGAAACACCATATATTTT. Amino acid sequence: CASSAGQGPTNSFSGNTIYF.

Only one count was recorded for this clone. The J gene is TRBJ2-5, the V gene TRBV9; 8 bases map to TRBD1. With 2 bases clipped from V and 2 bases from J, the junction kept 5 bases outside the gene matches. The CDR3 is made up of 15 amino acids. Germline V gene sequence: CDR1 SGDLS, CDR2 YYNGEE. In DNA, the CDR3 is TGTGCCAGCAGCGTGGGACAGGCGATACAAGAGACCCAGTACTTC. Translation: CASSVGQAIQETQYF.

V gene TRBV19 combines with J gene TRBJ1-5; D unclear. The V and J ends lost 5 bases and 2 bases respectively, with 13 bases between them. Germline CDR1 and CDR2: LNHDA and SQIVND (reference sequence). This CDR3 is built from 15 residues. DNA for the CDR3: TGTGCCAGTAGTGTGACTCGATCGGGCAATCAGCCCCAGCATTTT. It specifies CASSVTRSGNQPQHF.